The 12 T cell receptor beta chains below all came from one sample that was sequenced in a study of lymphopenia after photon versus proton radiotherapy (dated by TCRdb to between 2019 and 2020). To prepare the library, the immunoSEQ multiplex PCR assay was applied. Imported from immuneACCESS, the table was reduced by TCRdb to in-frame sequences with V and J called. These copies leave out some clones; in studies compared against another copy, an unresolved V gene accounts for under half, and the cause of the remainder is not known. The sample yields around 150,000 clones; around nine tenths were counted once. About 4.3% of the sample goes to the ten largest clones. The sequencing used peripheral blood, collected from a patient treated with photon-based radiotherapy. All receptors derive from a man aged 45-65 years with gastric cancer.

The CDR3 nucleotides are TGTGCCAGCAGCTTAAGTCTAGCGGGAGGGCGCACAGATACGCAGTATTTT. This encodes CASSLSLAGGRTDTQYF. The V and J genes are TRBV7-2 and TRBJ2-3, with 12 bases that match TRBD2. Germline V gives CDR1 SGHTA, CDR2 FQGNSA. Trimming cost V 2 bases and J 1 base; bases outside gene matches: 4. The CDR3 has 17 amino acids.

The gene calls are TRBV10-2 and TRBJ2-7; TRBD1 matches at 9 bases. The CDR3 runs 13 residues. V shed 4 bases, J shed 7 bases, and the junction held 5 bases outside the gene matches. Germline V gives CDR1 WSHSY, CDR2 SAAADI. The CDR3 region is CASSAQGAGEQYF. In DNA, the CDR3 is TGCGCCAGCAGTGCACAGGGGGCAGGGGAGCAGTACTTC.

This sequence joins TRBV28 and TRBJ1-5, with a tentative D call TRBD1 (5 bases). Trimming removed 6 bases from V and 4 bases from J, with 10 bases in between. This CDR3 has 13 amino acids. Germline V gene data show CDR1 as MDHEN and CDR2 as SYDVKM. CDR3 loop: CASRWDANQPQHF. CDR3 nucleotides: TGTGCCAGCAGGTGGGACGCTAATCAGCCCCAGCATTTT.

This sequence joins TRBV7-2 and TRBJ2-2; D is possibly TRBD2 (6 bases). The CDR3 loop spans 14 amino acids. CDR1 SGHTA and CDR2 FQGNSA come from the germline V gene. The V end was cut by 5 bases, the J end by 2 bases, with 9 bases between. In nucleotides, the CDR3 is TGTGCCAGCAGCCGGGGACTTAACACCGGGGAGCTGTTTTTT. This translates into CASSRGLNTGELFF.

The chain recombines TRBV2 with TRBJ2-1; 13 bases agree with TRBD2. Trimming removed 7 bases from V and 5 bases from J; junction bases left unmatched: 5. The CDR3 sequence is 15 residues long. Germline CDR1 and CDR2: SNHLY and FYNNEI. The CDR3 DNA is TGTGCCAGCAAGACAGGACTAGCGGGGGACAATGAGCAGTTCTTC. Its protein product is CASKTGLAGDNEQFF.

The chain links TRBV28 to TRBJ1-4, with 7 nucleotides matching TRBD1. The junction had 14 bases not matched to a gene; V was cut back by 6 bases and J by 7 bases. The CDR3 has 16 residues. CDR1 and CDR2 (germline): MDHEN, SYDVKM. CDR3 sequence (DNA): TGTGCCAGCAGAACCAACGACAGGGTCCTCGGTGAAAAACTGTTTTTT. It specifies CASRTNDRVLGEKLFF. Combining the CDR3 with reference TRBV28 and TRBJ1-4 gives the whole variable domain DVKVTQSSRYLVKRTGEKVFLECVQDMDHENMFWYRQDPGLGLRLIYFSYDVKMKEKGDIPEGYSVSREKKERFSLILESASTNQTSMYLCASRTNDRVLGEKLFFGSGTQLSVL.

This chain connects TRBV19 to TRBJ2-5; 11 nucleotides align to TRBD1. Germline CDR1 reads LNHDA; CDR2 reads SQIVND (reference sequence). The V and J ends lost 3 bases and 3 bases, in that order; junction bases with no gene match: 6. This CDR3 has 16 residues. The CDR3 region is CASSIGRTGGEETQYF. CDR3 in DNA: TGTGCCAGTAGTATTGGGCGGACAGGGGGCGAAGAGACCCAGTACTTC.

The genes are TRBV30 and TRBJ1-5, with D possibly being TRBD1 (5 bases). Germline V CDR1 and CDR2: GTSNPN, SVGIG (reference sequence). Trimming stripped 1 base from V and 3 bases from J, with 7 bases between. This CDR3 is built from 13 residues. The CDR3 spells CAWSGGDNQPQHF. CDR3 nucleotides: TGTGCCTGGAGTGGGGGGGACAATCAGCCCCAGCATTTT.

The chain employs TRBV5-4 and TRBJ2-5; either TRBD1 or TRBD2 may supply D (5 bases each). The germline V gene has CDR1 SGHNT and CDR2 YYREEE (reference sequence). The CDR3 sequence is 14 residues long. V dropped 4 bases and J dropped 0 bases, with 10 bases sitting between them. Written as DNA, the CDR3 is TGTGCCAGCAGCACCGGGGACGACCAAGAGACCCAGTACTTC. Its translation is CASSTGDDQETQYF.

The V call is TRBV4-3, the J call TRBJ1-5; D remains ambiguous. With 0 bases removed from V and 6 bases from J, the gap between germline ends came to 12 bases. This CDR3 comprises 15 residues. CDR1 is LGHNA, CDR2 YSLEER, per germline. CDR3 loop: CASSQDAGYGQPQHF. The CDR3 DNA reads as TGCGCCAGCAGCCAAGATGCGGGATATGGTCAGCCCCAGCATTTT.

The CDR3, as DNA: TGCAGCGTTGCGGGACGTTTGAACACTGAAGCTTTCTTT. This gives the protein CSVAGRLNTEAFF. The chain links TRBV29-1 to TRBJ1-1; tentative D call: TRBD1 (5 bases). Germline CDR1 SQVTM, CDR2 ANQGSEA. CDR3 length: 13 residues. Trimming removed 4 bases from V and 0 bases from J, with 9 bases in between.

The CDR3 DNA is TGTGCCAGCAGTTCACAGGGCAAGGGAACTGAAGCTTTCTTT. Its translation is CASSSQGKGTEAFF. The rearrangement links TRBV6-5 to TRBJ1-1, with D tentatively TRBD1 (6 bases). This CDR3 is built from 14 residues. V was trimmed by 4 bases and J by 5 bases, leaving 14 bases between them. Germline CDR1 reads MNHEY; CDR2 reads SVGAGI.